This T cell receptor (beta chain) was observed in a study of T cells in Graves' hyperthyroidism and ophthalmopathy. This clonotype came up many times. Its antigen is as yet unknown. Regions amplified from RNA transcripts were the TCR beta CDR3 regions. TCR CDR3 underwent first-round RT-PCR with the HTBI primer set. MiXCR was run by TCRdb on the multiplex PCR reads, yielding one entry per CDR3 protein. The sample shows hundreds of thousands of distinct CDR3 sequences, approximately 40% of them seen only once. Germline CDR1 SQVTM, CDR2 ANQGSEA. This CDR3 contains 12 residues. The study's findings and limits: Blood samples included most of the expanded thyroid clonotypes exceeding 0.001. Ophthalmopathy and stable hyperthyroidism were separated by a 13 V-J model.

Graves' hyperthyroidism showing no ophthalmopathy progression within 18 months was considered stable. Each diagnosis drew on symptoms, thyroxine, TRAb, thyroid ultrasound and orbital computed tomography findings. V is TRBV29-1 and J is TRBJ2-7; 7 nucleotides align to TRBD1. This TCR derives from a man aged 18 to 29 with Graves' hyperthyroidism. Material for sequencing was blood. The chain's CDR3 is CTGPGQHYEQYF. CDR3 DNA: TGCACGGGACCGGGACAGCACTACGAGCAGTACTTC.